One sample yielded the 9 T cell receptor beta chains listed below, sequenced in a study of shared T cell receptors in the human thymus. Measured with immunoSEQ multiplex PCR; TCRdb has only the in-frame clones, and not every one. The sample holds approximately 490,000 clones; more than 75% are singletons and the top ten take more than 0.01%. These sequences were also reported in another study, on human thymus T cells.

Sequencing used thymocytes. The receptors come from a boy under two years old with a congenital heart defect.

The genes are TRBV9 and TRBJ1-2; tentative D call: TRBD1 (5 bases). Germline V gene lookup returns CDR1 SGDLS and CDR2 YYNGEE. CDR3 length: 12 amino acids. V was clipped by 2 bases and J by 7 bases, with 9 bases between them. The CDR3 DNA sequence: TGTGCCAGCAGCGTGGTTAGGGGTGGCTACACCTTC. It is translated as CASSVVRGGYTF.

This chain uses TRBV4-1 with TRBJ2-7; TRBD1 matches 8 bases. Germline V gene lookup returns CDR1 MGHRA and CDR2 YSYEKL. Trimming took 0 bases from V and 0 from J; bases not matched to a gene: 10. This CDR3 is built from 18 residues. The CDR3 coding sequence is TGCGCCAGCAGCCAAGATCTGGACAGGGCTTTTTACTCCTACGAGCAGTACTTC. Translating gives CASSQDLDRAFYSYEQYF.

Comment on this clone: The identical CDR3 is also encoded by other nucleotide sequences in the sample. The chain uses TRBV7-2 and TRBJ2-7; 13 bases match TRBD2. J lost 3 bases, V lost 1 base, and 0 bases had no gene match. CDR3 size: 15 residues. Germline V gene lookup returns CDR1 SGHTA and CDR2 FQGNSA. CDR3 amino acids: CASSLGLAGGYEQYF. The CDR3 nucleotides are TGTGCCAGCAGCTTAGGACTAGCGGGAGGCTACGAGCAGTACTTC.

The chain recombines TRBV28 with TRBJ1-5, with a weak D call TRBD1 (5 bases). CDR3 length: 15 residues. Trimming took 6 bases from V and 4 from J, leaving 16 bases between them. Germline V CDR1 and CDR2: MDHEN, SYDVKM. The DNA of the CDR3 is TGTGCCAGCAGCAGCAGGGAATTGGAAAATCAGCCCCAGCATTTT. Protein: CASSSRELENQPQHF.

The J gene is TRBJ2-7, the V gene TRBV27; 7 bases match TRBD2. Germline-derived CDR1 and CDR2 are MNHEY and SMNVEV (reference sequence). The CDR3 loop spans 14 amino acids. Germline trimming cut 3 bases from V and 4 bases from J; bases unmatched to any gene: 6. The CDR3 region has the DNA TGTGCCAGCAGTTTGAAGGAGCGGGGTTACGAGCAGTACTTC. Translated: CASSLKERGYEQYF.

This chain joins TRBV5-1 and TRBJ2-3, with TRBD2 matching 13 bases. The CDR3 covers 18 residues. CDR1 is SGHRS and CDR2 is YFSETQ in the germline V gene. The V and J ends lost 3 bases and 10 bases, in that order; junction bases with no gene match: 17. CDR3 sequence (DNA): TGCGCCAGCAGCTCGGGACTAGCGGGAAGATCGGCAAGGAGGGCGCAGTATTTT. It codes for CASSSGLAGRSARRAQYF. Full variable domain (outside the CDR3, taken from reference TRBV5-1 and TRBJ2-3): KAGVTQTPRYLIKTRGQQVTLSCSPISGHRSVSWYQQTPGQGLQFLFEYFSETQRNKGNFPGRFSGRQFSNSRSEMNVSTLELGDSALYLCASSSGLAGRSARRAQYFGPGTRLTVL.

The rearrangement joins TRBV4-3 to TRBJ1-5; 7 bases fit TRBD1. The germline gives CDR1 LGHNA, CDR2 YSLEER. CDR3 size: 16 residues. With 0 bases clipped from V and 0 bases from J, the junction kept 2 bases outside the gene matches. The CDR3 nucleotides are TGCGCCAGCAGCCAAGACCGGACAGGTAGCAATCAGCCCCAGCATTTT. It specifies CASSQDRTGSNQPQHF.

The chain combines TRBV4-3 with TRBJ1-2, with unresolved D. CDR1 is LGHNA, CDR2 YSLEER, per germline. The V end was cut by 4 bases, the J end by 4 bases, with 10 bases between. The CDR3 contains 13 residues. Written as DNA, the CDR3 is TGCGCCAGCAGCCCGGTCCCGGGCTATGGCTACACCTTC. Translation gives CASSPVPGYGYTF.

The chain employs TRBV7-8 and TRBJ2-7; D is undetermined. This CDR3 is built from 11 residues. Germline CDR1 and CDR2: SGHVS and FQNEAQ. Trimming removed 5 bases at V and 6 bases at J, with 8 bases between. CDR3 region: CASSPIPEQYF. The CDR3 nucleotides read TGTGCCAGCAGCCCAATTCCCGAGCAGTACTTC.